This T cell receptor (beta chain) stems from a study of blood T cell repertoires in COVID-19. Profiled with immunoSEQ multiplex PCR; TCRdb holds only in-frame clones, not every one. The top ten clones hold roughly 6% of a sample with approximately 180,000 clones, around 90% of them seen once. The CDR3 has 14 amino acids. Trimming took 6 bases from V and 3 from J, leaving 11 bases between them. CDR1 and CDR2 (germline): LNHDA, SQIVND (reference sequence). The chain employs TRBV19 and TRBJ2-2; the D gene is possibly TRBD2 (6 bases). The sequence derives from a man aged 40-55 years with active or convalescent COVID-19. The sample consisted of peripheral blood. The DNA of the CDR3 is TGTGCCAGTAGGGACGGGGACTACACCGGGGAGCTGTTTTTT. Encoded protein: CASRDGDYTGELFF.